This T cell receptor beta chain was retrieved from a study of T cell repertoires in ileal Crohn's disease. Whole-study findings and limits: Compared with non-smokers, active smokers at surgery showed more clonal expansions. Endoscopic recurrence occurred in every patient whose clonality exceeded 26.8%. Mucosal expansions were suggested to be mainly CD8 T cells.

Sequencing was performed with immunoSEQ multiplex PCR; in TCRdb, only in-frame clones are kept and a portion is missing. This sample has about 16,000 clones, with roughly 88% found just once. This clone was observed a single time. Its antigen is undetermined. Germline CDR1 SGHNT, CDR2 YYREEE (reference sequence). Deletions cut 2 bases from V and 2 bases from J, with 14 bases between. This CDR3 region has 15 residues. Patients were adults with ileal or ileocolonic Crohn's disease needing resection. The chain uses TRBV5-4 and TRBJ2-7; TRBD1 is a possible D gene (5 bases). Sample: ileal tissue. The receptor comes from an adult with Crohn's disease. Here the CDR3 DNA reads TGTGCCAGCAGCTTTTTCGGCCCAGGGACCTACGAGCAGTACTTC. It encodes CASSFFGPGTYEQYF.